Shown below are 5 T cell receptor beta chains from a single sample sequenced in a study of CD8 T cells in Susac syndrome. cDNA came from roughly 0.47 to 1 ug RNA primed by random hexamers. TCRdb re-analysed the immunoSEQ multiplex PCR reads in MiXCR, keeping a single row per CDR3 protein. This table holds roughly 140,000 distinct CDR3 sequences, roughly 96% found once. The specimen sequenced was CD8+ T cells from PBMCs. The receptors come from a human donor with multiple sclerosis.

The V gene is TRBV29-1, the J gene TRBJ2-3, with 9 nucleotides matching TRBD1. The CDR3 consists of 16 residues. The V gene's germline CDR1 is SQVTM and CDR2 ANQGSEA. Trimming removed 4 bases from V and 3 bases from J; junction bases left unmatched: 11. The CDR3 DNA reads TGCAGCGTTGTGGGACAGGGCGTTTCGGGGACAGATACGCAGTATTTT. Protein: CSVVGQGVSGTDTQYF.

This chain joins TRBV14 and TRBJ2-3; weak D call: TRBD1 (5 bases). The V gene's germline CDR1 is SGHDN and CDR2 FVKESK. With 4 bases removed from V and 7 bases from J, the gap between germline ends came to 12 bases. The CDR3 contains 13 residues. The CDR3, as DNA: TGTGCCAGCAGCCCTCAGGGTCCCCATACGCAGTATTTT. This encodes CASSPQGPHTQYF.

J is TRBJ2-7 and V is TRBV30; 9 bases fit TRBD1. Trimming removed 5 bases from V and 9 bases from J; junction bases left unmatched: 11. In germline, CDR1 is GTSNPN, CDR2 SVGIG (reference sequence). This CDR3 has 13 residues. Here the CDR3 reads CAWAAGQGSWQYF. The CDR3, as DNA: TGTGCCTGGGCGGCGGGACAGGGATCATGGCAGTACTTC.

The chain links TRBV9 to TRBJ2-1; 7 positions match TRBD2. CDR3 length equals 17 residues. Germline-derived CDR1 and CDR2 are SGDLS and YYNGEE. V gave up 3 bases and J gave up 4 bases; unmatched junction bases: 13. The CDR3 sequence is CASSASGGAGTYNEQFF. The CDR3 DNA reads as TGTGCCAGCAGCGCCTCGGGCGGAGCGGGGACTTACAATGAGCAGTTCTTC. The full variable domain, in which reference TRBV9 and TRBJ2-1 provide the parts outside the CDR3, is DSGVTQTPKHLITATGQRVTLRCSPRSGDLSVYWYQQSLDQGLQFLIQYYNGEERAKGNILERFSAQQFPDLHSELNLSSLELGDSALYFCASSASGGAGTYNEQFFGPGTRLTVL.

The chain joins TRBV9 to TRBJ2-2, with D unclear. CDR1 and CDR2 (germline): SGDLS, YYNGEE. V was trimmed by 5 bases and J by 0 bases, leaving 5 bases between them. The CDR3 contains 13 residues. The CDR3 region has the DNA TGTGCCAGCAGTACACCGAACACCGGGGAGCTGTTTTTT. This translates into CASSTPNTGELFF. The full variable domain, completed using reference TRBV9 and TRBJ2-2, is DSGVTQTPKHLITATGQRVTLRCSPRSGDLSVYWYQQSLDQGLQFLIQYYNGEERAKGNILERFSAQQFPDLHSELNLSSLELGDSALYFCASSTPNTGELFFGEGSRLTVL.